The entry below gives a single TCR beta chain sequence along with its context. Germline CDR1 MGHRA, CDR2 YSYEKL. The junction had 10 bases not matched to a gene; V was cut back by 3 bases and J by 0 bases. CDR3 length equals 18 residues. The data were taken from a study of T cell changes during pregnancy in multiple sclerosis. The repertoire was sequenced with immunoSEQ multiplex PCR; TCRdb's copy has only in-frame clones and lacks some. The sample holds about 48,000 clones; 94% are singletons and the top ten take around 0.48%. The receptor's source is a female donor with multiple sclerosis, enrolled in a pregnancy study. The material sequenced was CD4+ T cells from peripheral blood mononuclear cells, taken in the first trimester of pregnancy. The chain recombines TRBV4-1 with TRBJ2-2; 7 bases match TRBD1. The CDR3 nucleotides are TGCGCCAGCAGCCATGAGACAGGGAAAAACGCGAACACCGGGGAGCTGTTTTTT. It is translated as CASSHETGKNANTGELFF.